The next 8 T cell receptor beta chains were all read from a single sample in a study of naive and memory T cell subsets. The beta constant-region primer was an equimolar mix of two oligonucleotides covering TRBC1 and TRBC2. Four rounds of PCR amplified the ligated cDNA using nested alpha and beta constant-region primers plus SP2. TCRdb passed the UMI-ligation and nested PCR reads through MiXCR, listing each CDR3 protein once. The sample contains 100,000 to 150,000 distinct CDR3 sequences, over 30% of which appear only once. The sequencing sample was made of central memory CD4+ T cells from blood. The receptors come from a human donor in good health.

The chain links TRBV11-2 to TRBJ2-7, with TRBD1 matching over 7 bases. V trimming: 1 base; J trimming: 3 bases; junction bases outside the gene matches: 9. Germline assignment: CDR1 SGHAT and CDR2 FQNNGV. The CDR3 contains 16 residues. For the CDR3, the DNA is TGTGCCAGCAGCTTAGCCGCCCGGGACAGCTTCTACGAGCAGTACTTC. Encoded protein: CASSLAARDSFYEQYF.

This clonotype was counted between two and nine times. This sequence joins TRBV6-1 and TRBJ1-4; D unresolved. The CDR3 totals 12 residues. Between the trimmed V and J ends, which lost 3 bases and 8 bases, there was a span of 7 bases. The germline V gene has CDR1 MNHNS and CDR2 SASEGT. CDR3 loop: CASSDLGEKLFF. In DNA form, the CDR3 reads TGTGCCAGCAGTGATCTTGGAGAAAAACTGTTTTTT.

This clonotype was seen ten or more times. The genes are TRBV27 and TRBJ1-2; 10 bases align to TRBD1. Germline values: CDR1 MNHEY, CDR2 SMNVEV (reference sequence). The CDR3 consists of 19 residues. Trimming removed 2 bases from V and 0 bases from J; junction bases left unmatched: 12. CDR3 DNA: TGTGCCAGCAGTTTACGGGTCTCGGACAGGGGGGCGGCTAACTATGGCTACACCTTC. It encodes CASSLRVSDRGAANYGYTF.

CDR3 amino acids: CASSHASPSAGQVNEQFF. DNA for the CDR3: TGCGCCAGCAGCCACGCTTCTCCCTCAGCGGGACAGGTCAATGAGCAGTTCTTC. The chain combines TRBV4-1 with TRBJ2-1; maybe TRBD1 (8 bases). The V gene's germline CDR1 is MGHRA and CDR2 YSYEKL. The CDR3 is made up of 18 amino acids. V was shortened by 3 bases and J by 6 bases, with 24 bases between the two germline ends.

This clonotype was detected once. A much larger clone is a single base away; this may be a read error. The chain employs TRBV28 and TRBJ2-4; TRBD1 matches 8 bases. Germline values: CDR1 MDHEN, CDR2 SYDVKM. The CDR3 is made up of 15 amino acids. The CDR3 nucleotides read TGTGCCTGCAGTTTTTTTGGGACAGGCCAAAACATTCAGTACTTC. Translated: CACSFFGTGQNIQYF.

The J gene is TRBJ2-1, the V gene TRBV7-9; D may be TRBD1 (5 bases). Looked up from germline, CDR1 is SEHNR and CDR2 is FQNEAQ (reference sequence). The CDR3 has 15 residues. V shed 5 bases and J shed 8 bases, with 19 bases lying between them. CDR3 sequence (DNA): TGTGCCAGCAGCCCTAGTACATTTAGGGGCGATGAGCAGTTCTTC. Protein product: CASSPSTFRGDEQFF.

This clonotype was recorded a few times. The CDR3 spells CASSLDRGLYEQYF. In DNA, the CDR3 is TGTGCCAGCAGCTTAGACAGGGGGCTCTACGAGCAGTACTTC. V usage is TRBV7-9 and J usage is TRBJ2-7; 9 bases fit TRBD1. CDR3 length: 14 amino acids. The germline gives CDR1 SEHNR, CDR2 FQNEAQ (reference sequence). The V gene end was trimmed by 1 base and the J gene end by 3 bases; junction bases not matched to a gene: 1.

The chain uses TRBV18 and TRBJ2-7, with D possibly TRBD1 on 6 matching bases. CDR1 KGHSH and CDR2 LQKENI come from the germline V gene. V was trimmed by 6 bases and J by 0 bases, leaving 18 bases between them. The CDR3 consists of 16 residues. In nucleotides, the CDR3 is TGTGCCAGCTCCCAGCAGACAGGCAGTAGCTCCTACGAGCAGTACTTC. Translating gives CASSQQTGSSSYEQYF.